Sequencing of this T cell receptor (beta chain) was carried out in a study of blood T cell repertoires in COVID-19. In the study overall: The study drew acute and convalescent COVID-19 samples from the United States, Italy and Spain. In each case, the material was cDNA or gDNA derived from T cells, B-cell-depleted T cells, or PBMCs.

Study processing details: Estimates of nucleated cell counts were drawn from the amplification of reference gene primers. Sequenced by immunoSEQ multiplex PCR; TCRdb stores in-frame clones only, minus some. V and J calls and clone size come straight from that table; D and trimming were deduced from the DNA. The data contain under 250,000 clones, about 85% of them singletons. The TCR sequence derives from a woman of 80 years or more with acute or convalescent COVID-19. The sample taken for sequencing was peripheral blood.

The DNA of the CDR3 is TGTGCCAGCAGCAAGGACAGGTTTAACTATGGCTACACCTTC. It specifies CASSKDRFNYGYTF. The genes are TRBV6-5 and TRBJ1-2; 7 bases are shared with TRBD1. Germline V gives CDR1 MNHEY, CDR2 SVGAGI. V lost 6 bases and J lost 1; bases outside the gene matches: 5. The CDR3 extends over 14 amino acids.